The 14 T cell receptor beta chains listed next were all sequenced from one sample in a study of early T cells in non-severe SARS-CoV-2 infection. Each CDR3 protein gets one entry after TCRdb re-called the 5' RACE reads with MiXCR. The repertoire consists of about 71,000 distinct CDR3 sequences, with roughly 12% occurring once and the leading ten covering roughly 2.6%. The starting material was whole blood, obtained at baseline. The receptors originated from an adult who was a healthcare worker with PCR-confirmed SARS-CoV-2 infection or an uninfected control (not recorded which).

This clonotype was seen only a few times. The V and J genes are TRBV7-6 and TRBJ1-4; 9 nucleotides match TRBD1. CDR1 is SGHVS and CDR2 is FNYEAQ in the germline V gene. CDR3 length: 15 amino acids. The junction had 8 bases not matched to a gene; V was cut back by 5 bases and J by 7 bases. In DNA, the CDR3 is TGTGCCAGCAGCACCCCCACAGGGGGCAGTGAAAAACTGTTTTTT. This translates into CASSTPTGGSEKLFF.

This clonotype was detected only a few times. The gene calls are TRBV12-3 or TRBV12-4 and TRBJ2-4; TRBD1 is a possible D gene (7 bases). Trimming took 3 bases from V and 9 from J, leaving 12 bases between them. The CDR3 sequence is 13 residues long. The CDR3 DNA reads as TGTGCCAGCAGTTTTAACAGGGGAGGCATTCAGTACTTC. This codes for CASSFNRGGIQYF.

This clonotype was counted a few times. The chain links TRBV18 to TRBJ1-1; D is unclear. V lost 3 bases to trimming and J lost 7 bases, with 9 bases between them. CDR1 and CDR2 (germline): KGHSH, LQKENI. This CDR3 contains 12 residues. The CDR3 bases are TGTGCCAGCTCACCTGGCACTCATGAAGCTTTCTTT. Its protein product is CASSPGTHEAFF.

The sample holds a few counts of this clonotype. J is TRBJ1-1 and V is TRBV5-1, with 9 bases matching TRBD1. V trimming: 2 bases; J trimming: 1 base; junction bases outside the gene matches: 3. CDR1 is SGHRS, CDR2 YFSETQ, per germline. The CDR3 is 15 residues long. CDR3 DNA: TGCGCCAGCAGCTTAAACAGGGGGCAGAACACTGAAGCTTTCTTT. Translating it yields CASSLNRGQNTEAFF.

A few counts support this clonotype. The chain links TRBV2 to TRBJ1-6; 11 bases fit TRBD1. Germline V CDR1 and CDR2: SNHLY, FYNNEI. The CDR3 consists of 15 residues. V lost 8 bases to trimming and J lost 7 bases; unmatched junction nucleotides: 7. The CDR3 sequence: CASLGQGARNSPLHF. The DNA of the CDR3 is TGTGCCAGCCTTGGACAGGGGGCTAGAAATTCACCCCTCCACTTT.

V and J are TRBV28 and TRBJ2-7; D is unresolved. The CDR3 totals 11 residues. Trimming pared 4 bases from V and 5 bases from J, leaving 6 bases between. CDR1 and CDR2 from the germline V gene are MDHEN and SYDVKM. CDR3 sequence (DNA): TGTGCCAGCAGTTCCGTCCACGAGCAGTACTTC. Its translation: CASSSVHEQYF.

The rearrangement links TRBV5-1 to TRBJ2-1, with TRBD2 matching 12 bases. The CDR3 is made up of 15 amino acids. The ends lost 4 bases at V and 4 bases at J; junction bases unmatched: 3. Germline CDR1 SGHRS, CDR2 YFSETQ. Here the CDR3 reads CASSLTSGGYNEQFF. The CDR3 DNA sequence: TGCGCCAGCAGCCTCACTAGCGGGGGGTACAATGAGCAGTTCTTC.

DNA for the CDR3: TGTGCCAGCAGCCCGACAGGGACCTACAATGAGCAGTTCTTC. Protein sequence: CASSPTGTYNEQFF. The chain carries TRBV7-2 and TRBJ2-1; TRBD1 matches at 7 bases. This CDR3 has 14 residues. Germline CDR1 reads SGHTA; CDR2 reads FQGNSA. Trimming cost V 5 bases and J 2 bases; bases outside gene matches: 3.

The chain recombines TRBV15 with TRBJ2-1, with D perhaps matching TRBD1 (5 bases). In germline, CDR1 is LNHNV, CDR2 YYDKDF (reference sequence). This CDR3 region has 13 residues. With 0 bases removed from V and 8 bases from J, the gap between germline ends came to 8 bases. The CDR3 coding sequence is TGTGCCACCAGCAGAGACAGGGTAGATGAGCAGTTCTTC. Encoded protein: CATSRDRVDEQFF. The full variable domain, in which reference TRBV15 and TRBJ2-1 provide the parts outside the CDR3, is DAMVIQNPRYQVTQFGKPVTLSCSQTLNHNVMYWYQQKSSQAPKLLFHYYDKDFNNEADTPDNFQSRRPNTSFCFLDIRSPGLGDTAMYLCATSRDRVDEQFFGPGTRLTVL.

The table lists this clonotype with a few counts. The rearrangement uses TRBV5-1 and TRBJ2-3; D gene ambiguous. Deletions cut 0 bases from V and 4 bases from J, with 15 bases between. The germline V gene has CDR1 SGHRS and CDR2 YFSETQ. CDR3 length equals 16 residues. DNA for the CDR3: TGCGCCAGCAGCTTGGCTGAGCGTTTTGGGGCAGATACGCAGTATTTT. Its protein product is CASSLAERFGADTQYF. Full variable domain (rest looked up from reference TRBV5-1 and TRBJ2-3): KAGVTQTPRYLIKTRGQQVTLSCSPISGHRSVSWYQQTPGQGLQFLFEYFSETQRNKGNFPGRFSGRQFSNSRSEMNVSTLELGDSALYLCASSLAERFGADTQYFGPGTRLTVL.

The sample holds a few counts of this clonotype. This CDR3 reads CASSESFGGQFF. The CDR3 DNA sequence: TGTGCCAGCAGTGAATCGTTTGGGGGGCAGTTCTTC. V gene TRBV2 combines with J gene TRBJ2-1, with D perhaps matching TRBD1 or TRBD2 (5 bases each). The germline V gene encodes CDR1 SNHLY and CDR2 FYNNEI. Between the trimmed V and J ends, which lost 2 bases and 12 bases, there was a span of 11 bases. The CDR3 totals 12 residues. Full variable domain (missing parts from reference TRBV2 and TRBJ2-1): EPEVTQTPSHQVTQMGQEVILRCVPISNHLYFYWYRQILGQKVEFLVSFYNNEISEKSEIFDDQFSVERPDGSNFTLKIRSTKLEDSAMYFCASSESFGGQFFGPGTRLTVL.

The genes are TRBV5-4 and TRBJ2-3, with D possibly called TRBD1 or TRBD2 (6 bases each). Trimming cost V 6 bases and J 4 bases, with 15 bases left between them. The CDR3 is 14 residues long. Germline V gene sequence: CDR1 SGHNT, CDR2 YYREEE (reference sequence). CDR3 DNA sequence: TGTGCCAGCACCGAGGGGGGCAAAGCAGATACGCAGTATTTT. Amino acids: CASTEGGKADTQYF. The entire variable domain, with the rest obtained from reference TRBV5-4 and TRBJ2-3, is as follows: ETGVTQSPTHLIKTRGQQVTLRCSSQSGHNTVSWYQQALGQGPQFIFQYYREEENGRGNFPPRFSGLQFPNYSSELNVNALELDDSALYLCASTEGGKADTQYFGPGTRLTVL.

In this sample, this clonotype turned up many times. The CDR3 here is CASSQPLPGSPLHF. The CDR3 nucleotides read TGTGCCAGCAGCCAACCTCTGCCCGGGTCACCCCTCCACTTT. The V call is TRBV7-6, the J call TRBJ1-6, with D hard to call. The CDR3 sequence is 14 residues long. The germline V and J ends were trimmed by 5 bases and 10 bases, with 15 bases remaining between them. Germline-derived CDR1 and CDR2 are SGHVS and FNYEAQ.

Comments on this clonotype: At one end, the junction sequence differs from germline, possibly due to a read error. The CDR3 DNA reads as TGTGCCAGCCGCCAGGGGTACAATCAGCCCCAGCGTTTT. Its protein product is CASRQGYNQPQRF. The genes are TRBV6-5 and TRBJ1-5; perhaps TRBD1 as D (6 bases). This CDR3 spans 13 amino acids. Germline lookup yields CDR1 MNHEY and CDR2 SVGAGI.